The clone carrying this T cell receptor beta chain showed up just a few times. Its antigen is unknown. This specimen comes from a study of blood T cells in healthy people across ages. Study results and limitations: Roughly linearly, TCR beta diversity per million T cells fell as age increased. Compared with aged donors, long-lived donors showed fewer expanded clones, suggesting selection.

Primed by a sample-barcoded 5' primer and a J-beta primer mix, a second PCR proceeded for 7 to 11 cycles. Tagging of each cDNA molecule was performed by a template-switch adaptor with 12 random nucleotides. TCRdb called the 5' RACE reads again in MiXCR, with one record for every CDR3 protein. The sample holds 1.5 million to 1.8 million distinct CDR3 sequences, 35% to 45% seen once. CDR3 length: 14 amino acids. Germline loops: CDR1 SEHNR, CDR2 FQNEAQ (reference sequence). Trimming removed 8 bases from V and 9 bases from J; junction bases left unmatched: 8. The specimen sequenced was blood. This clonotype was sampled from a woman between 18 and 29 years old in good health. V gene TRBV7-9 combines with J gene TRBJ2-1; 12 bases match TRBD2. CDR3 amino acids: CASSTSGGPSEQFF. The CDR3 DNA reads as TGTGCCAGCTCTACTAGCGGGGGGCCCTCTGAGCAGTTCTTC.